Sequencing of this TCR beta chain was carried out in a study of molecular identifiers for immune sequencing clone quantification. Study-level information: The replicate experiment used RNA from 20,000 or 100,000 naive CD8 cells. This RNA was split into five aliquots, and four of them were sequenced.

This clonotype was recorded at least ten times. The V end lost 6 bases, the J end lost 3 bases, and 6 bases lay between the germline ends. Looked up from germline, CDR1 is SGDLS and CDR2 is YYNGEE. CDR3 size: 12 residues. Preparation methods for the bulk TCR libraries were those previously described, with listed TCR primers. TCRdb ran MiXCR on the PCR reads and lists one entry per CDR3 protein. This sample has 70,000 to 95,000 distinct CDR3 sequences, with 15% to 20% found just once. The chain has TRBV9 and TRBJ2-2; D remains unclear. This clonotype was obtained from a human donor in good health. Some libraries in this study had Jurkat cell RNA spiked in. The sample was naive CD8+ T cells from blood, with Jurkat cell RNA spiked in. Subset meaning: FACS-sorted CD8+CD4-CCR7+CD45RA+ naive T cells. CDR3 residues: CASKAYTGELFF. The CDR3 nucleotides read TGTGCCAGCAAGGCCTACACCGGGGAGCTGTTTTTT.